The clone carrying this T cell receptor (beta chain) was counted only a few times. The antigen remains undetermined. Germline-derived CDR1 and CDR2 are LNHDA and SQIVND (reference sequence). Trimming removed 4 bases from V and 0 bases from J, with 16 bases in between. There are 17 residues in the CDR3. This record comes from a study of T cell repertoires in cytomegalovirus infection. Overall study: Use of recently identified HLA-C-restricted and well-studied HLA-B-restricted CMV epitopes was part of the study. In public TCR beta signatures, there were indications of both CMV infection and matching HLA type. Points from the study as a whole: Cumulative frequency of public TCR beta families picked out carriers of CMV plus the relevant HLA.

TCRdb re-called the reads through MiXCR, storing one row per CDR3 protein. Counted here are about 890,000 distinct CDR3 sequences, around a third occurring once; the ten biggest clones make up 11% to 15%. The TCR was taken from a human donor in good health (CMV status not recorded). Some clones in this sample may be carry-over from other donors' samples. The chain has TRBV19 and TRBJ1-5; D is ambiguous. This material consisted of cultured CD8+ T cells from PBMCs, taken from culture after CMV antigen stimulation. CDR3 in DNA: TGTGCCAGTAGTACCCCGGACGCAACGTATAGCAATCAGCCCCAGCATTTT. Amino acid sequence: CASSTPDATYSNQPQHF.